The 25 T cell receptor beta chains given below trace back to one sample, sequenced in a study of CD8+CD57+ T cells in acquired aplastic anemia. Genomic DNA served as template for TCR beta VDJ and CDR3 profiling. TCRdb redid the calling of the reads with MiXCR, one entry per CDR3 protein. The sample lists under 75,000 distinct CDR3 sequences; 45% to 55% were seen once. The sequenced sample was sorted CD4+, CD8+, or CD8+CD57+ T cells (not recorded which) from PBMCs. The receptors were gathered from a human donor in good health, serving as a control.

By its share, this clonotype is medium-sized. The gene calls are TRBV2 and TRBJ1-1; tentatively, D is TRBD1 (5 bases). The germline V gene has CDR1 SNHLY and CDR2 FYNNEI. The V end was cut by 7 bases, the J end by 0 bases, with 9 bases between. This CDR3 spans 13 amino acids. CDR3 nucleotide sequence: TGTGCCAGCAAGGACACCCTGAACACTGAAGCTTTCTTT. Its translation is CASKDTLNTEAFF.

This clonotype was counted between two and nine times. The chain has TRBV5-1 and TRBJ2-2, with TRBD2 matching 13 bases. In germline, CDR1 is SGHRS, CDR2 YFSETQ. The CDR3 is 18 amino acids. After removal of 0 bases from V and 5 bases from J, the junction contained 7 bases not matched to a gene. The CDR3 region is CASSLDSEGLAGTGELFF. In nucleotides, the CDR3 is TGCGCCAGCAGCTTGGATTCCGAGGGACTAGCGGGGACCGGGGAGCTGTTTTTT.

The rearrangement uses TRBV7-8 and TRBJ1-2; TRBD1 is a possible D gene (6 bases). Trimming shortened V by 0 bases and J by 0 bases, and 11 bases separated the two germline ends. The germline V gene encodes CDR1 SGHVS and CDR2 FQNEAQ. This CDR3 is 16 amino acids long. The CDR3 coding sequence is TGTGCCAGCAGCTTAGCTTCAACAGGGTCTAACTATGGCTACACCTTC. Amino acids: CASSLASTGSNYGYTF.

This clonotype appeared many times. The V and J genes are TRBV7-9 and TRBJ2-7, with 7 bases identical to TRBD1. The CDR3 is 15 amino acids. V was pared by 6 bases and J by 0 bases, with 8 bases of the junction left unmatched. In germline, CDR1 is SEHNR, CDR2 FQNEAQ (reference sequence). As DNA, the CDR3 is TGTGCCAGCAGTGACGCGAACAGGGGCTCCTACGAGCAGTACTTC. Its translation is CASSDANRGSYEQYF.

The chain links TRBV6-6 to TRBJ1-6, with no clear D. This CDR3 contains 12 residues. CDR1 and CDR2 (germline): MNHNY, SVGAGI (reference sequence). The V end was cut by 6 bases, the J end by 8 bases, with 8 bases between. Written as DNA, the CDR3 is TGTGCCAGCAGCCGGGTGGATTCACCCCTCCACTTT. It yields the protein CASSRVDSPLHF.

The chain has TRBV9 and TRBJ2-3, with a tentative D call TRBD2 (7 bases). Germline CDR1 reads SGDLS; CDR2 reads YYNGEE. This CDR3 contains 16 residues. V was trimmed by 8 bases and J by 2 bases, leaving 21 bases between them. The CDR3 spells CASSGGETSFTDTQYF. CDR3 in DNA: TGTGCCAGTTCGGGGGGCGAGACGTCCTTCACAGATACGCAGTATTTT.

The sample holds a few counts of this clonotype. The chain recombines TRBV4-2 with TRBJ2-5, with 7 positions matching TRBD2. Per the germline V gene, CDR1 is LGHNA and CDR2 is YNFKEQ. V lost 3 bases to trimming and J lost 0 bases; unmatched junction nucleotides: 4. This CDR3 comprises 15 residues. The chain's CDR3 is CASSHHLADQETQYF. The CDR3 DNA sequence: TGTGCCAGCAGCCATCACCTAGCGGACCAAGAGACCCAGTACTTC.

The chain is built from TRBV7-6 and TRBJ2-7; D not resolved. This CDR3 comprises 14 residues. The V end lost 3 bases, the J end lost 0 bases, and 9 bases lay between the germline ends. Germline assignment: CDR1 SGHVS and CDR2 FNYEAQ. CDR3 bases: TGTGCCAGCAGCTTCACGGGCAGCTCCTACGAGCAGTACTTC. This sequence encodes CASSFTGSSYEQYF. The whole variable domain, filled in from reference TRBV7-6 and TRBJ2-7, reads GAGVSQSPRYKVTKRGQDVALRCDPISGHVSLYWYRQALGQGPEFLTYFNYEAQQDKSGLPNDRFSAERPEGSISTLTIQRTEQRDSAMYRCASSFTGSSYEQYFGPGTRLTVT.

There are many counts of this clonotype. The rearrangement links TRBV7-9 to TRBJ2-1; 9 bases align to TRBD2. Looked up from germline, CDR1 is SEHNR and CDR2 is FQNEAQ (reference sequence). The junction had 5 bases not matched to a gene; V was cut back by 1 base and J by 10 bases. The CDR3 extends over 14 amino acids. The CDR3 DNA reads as TGTGCCAGCAGCTTAGTGCTAGCGGGACCGGAGCAGTTCTTC. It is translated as CASSLVLAGPEQFF.

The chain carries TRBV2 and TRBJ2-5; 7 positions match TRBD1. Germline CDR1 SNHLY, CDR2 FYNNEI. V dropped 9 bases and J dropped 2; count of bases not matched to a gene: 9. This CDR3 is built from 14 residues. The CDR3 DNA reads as TGTGCCAGTGAACAGGGGAAGGGGCAAGAGACCCAGTACTTC. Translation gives CASEQGKGQETQYF. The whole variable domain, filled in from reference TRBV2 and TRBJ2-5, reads EPEVTQTPSHQVTQMGQEVILRCVPISNHLYFYWYRQILGQKVEFLVSFYNNEISEKSEIFDDQFSVERPDGSNFTLKIRSTKLEDSAMYFCASEQGKGQETQYFGPGTRLLVL.

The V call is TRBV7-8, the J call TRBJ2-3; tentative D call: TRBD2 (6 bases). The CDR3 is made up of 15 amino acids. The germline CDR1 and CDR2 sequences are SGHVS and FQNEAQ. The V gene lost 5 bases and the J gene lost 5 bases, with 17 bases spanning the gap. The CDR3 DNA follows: TGTGCCAGCAGCATCAGCGGAGGCGGGATAGATACGCAGTATTTT. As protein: CASSISGGGIDTQYF.

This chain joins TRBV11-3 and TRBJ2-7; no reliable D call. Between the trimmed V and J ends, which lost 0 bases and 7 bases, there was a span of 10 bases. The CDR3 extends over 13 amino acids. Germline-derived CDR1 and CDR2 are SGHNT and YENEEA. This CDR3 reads CASSLDQRREQYF. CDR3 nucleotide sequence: TGTGCCAGCAGCTTAGACCAGCGACGGGAGCAGTACTTC.

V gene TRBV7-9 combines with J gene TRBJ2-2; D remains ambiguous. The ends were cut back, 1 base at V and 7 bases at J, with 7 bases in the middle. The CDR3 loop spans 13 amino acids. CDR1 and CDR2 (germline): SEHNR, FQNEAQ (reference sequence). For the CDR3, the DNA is TGTGCCAGCAGCTTAGAAGGCAGCGGGGAGCTGTTTTTT. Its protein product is CASSLEGSGELFF.

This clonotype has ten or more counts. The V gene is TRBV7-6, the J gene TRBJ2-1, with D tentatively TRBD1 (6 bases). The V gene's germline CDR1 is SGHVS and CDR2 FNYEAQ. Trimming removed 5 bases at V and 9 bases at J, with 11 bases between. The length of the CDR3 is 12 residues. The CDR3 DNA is TGTGCCAGCAGCCATGACAGGCCTGAGCAGTTCTTC. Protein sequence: CASSHDRPEQFF.

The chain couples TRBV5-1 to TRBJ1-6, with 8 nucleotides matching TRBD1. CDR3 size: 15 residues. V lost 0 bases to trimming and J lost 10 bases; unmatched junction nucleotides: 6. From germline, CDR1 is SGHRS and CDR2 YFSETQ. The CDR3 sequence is CASSLDQGAGSPLHF. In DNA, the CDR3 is TGCGCCAGCAGCTTGGACCAGGGGGCCGGGTCACCCCTCCACTTT.

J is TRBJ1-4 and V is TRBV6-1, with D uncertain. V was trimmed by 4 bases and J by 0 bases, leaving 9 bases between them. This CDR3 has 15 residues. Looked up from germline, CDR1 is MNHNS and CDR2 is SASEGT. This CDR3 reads CASSVSSTTNEKLFF. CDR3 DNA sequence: TGTGCCAGCAGTGTCAGTTCGACAACTAATGAAAAACTGTTTTTT.

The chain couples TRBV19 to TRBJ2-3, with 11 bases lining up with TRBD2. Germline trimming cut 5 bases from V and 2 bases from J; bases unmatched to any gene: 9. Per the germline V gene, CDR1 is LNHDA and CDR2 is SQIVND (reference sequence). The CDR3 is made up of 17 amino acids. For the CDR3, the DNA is TGTGCCAGTAGTCCCATGGGACTAGCGGCGTACACAGATACGCAGTATTTT. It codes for CASSPMGLAAYTDTQYF.

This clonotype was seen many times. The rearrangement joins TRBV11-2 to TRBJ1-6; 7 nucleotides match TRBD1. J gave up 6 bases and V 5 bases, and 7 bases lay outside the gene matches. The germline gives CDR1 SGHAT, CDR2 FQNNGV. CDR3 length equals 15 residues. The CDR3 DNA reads TGTGCCAGCAGCCTGACCGGGACAGCTAATTCACCCCTCCACTTT. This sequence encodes CASSLTGTANSPLHF.

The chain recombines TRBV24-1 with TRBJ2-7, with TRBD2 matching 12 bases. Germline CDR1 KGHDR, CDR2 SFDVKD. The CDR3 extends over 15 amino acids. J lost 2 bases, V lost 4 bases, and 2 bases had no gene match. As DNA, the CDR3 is TGTGCCACCAGTGACCGGACTAGCGGGACCTACGAGCAGTACTTC. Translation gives CATSDRTSGTYEQYF.

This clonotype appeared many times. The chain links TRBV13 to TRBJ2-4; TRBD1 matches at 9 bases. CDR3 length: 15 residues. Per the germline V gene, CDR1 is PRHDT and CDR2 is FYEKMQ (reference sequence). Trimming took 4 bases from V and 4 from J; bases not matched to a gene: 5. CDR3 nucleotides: TGTGCCAGCAGCTCCCGCGGGACAGGGAAAAACATTCAGTACTTC. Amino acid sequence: CASSSRGTGKNIQYF.

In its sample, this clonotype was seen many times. CDR3 amino acids: CASSFSTGAYEQYF. CDR3 DNA: TGCGCCAGCAGCTTCTCCACCGGCGCCTACGAGCAGTACTTC. The V gene is TRBV5-1, the J gene TRBJ2-7, with D unclear. The CDR3 spans 14 residues. Germline loops: CDR1 SGHRS, CDR2 YFSETQ. Between the trimmed V and J ends, which lost 2 bases and 2 bases, there was a span of 11 bases.

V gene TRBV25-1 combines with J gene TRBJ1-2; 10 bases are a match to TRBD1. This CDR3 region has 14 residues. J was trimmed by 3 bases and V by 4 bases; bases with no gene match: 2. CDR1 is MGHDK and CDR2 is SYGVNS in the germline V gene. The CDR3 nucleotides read TGTGCCAGCAGTGGACAGGGGGCGGACTATGGCTACACCTTC. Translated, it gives CASSGQGADYGYTF.

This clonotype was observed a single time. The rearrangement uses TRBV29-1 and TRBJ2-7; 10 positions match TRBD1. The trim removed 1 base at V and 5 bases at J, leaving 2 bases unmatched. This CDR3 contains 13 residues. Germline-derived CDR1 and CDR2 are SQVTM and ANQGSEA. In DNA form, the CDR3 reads TGCAGCGTTGAAGTGGGACAGGGGAACGAGCAGTACTTC. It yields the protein CSVEVGQGNEQYF.

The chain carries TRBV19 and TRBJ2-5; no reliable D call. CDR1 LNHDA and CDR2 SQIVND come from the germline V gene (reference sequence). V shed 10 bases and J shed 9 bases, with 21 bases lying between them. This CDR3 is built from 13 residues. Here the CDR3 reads CATKEGYDQPQYF. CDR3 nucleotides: TGTGCCACCAAGGAAGGGTATGATCAGCCCCAGTACTTC. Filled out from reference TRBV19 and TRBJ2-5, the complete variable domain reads DGGITQSPKYLFRKEGQNVTLSCEQNLNHDAMYWYRQDPGQGLRLIYYSQIVNDFQKGDIAEGYSVSREKKESFPLTVTSAQKNPTAFYLCATKEGYDQPQYFGPGTRLLVL.

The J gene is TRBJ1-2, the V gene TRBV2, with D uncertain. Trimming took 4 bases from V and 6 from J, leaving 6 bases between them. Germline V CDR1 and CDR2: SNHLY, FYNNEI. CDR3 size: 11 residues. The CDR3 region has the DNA TGTGCCAGCAGTGCAAAGGATGGCTACACCTTC. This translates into CASSAKDGYTF.